One and the same sample provided the 10 T cell receptor beta chains below, sequenced in a study of regulatory T cells in long-lasting Graves disease. Time point denoted: persistent/refractory GD, antithyroid drugs over 5 years with positive TRAb. After RNA was extracted from PBMCs, the TCR library was made from it. With iRepertoire HTBI primers and Arm-PCR of CDR3 regions, TCR beta libraries were built. One entry per CDR3 protein, called by TCRdb with MiXCR from the multiplex PCR reads. The table lists about 340,000 distinct CDR3 sequences, 15% to 20% of them singletons, with less than 35% in the top ten. Source: peripheral blood mononuclear cells (PBMCs), taken when the disease was refractory, from a patient treated with antithyroid drugs. All receptors derive from a female donor with Graves disease.

The genes are TRBV3-1 and TRBJ2-7; D ambiguous. Germline V gene lookup returns CDR1 LGHDT and CDR2 YNNKEL (reference sequence). V lost 3 bases and J 5 bases, leaving 8 bases between the germline ends. The CDR3 totals 12 residues. The CDR3 sequence is CASSHRRNEQYF. CDR3 DNA: TGTGCCAGCAGCCATCGGCGAAACGAGCAGTACTTC.

The V gene is TRBV19, the J gene TRBJ1-2, with D maybe TRBD1 (5 bases). Trimming stripped 7 bases from V and 5 bases from J, with 8 bases between. The germline V gene encodes CDR1 LNHDA and CDR2 SQIVND (reference sequence). The length of the CDR3 is 11 residues. The CDR3 region has the DNA TGTGCCAGTACCTGGACATATGGCTACACCTTC. Translated: CASTWTYGYTF.

This clonotype has just one count. A read error may be the cause here, since a much bigger clone is one base away. This chain joins TRBV7-9 and TRBJ2-5, with D unresolved. The CDR3 spans 14 residues. Germline-derived CDR1 and CDR2 are SEHNR and FQNEAQ (reference sequence). The CDR3 nucleotides are TGTGCCAGCAGCCACCTACACGCGAAAGAGACCCGGTACTTC. It yields the protein CASSHLHAKETRYF.

There are many counts of this clonotype. This chain uses TRBV6-9 with TRBJ1-6, with 9 bases identical to TRBD1. Germline trimming cut 3 bases from V and 0 bases from J; bases unmatched to any gene: 12. The CDR3 covers 20 residues. Per the germline V gene, CDR1 is MNHGY and CDR2 is SVAAGI. Written as DNA, the CDR3 is TGTGCCAGCAGTTACGTGGTGGGACAGGGAATCCGCTCCTATAATTCACCCCTCCACTTT. It yields the protein CASSYVVGQGIRSYNSPLHF.

V usage is TRBV5-1 and J usage is TRBJ2-7; a weak D match, TRBD2 (6 bases). Trimming pared 2 bases from V and 4 bases from J, leaving 19 bases between. CDR1 is SGHRS, CDR2 YFSETQ, per germline. CDR3 size: 16 residues. CDR3 sequence (DNA): TGCGCCAGCAGCTTCGGTGAGGGGCTAGCGAAGTACGAGCAGTACTTC. It encodes CASSFGEGLAKYEQYF.

This clonotype was seen only a few times. The chain employs TRBV6-2 or TRBV6-3 and TRBJ2-2, with TRBD2 matching over 8 bases. The CDR3 sequence is 16 residues long. V lost 0 bases to trimming and J lost 0 bases; unmatched junction nucleotides: 0. Germline V gene lookup returns CDR1 MNHEY and CDR2 SVGEGT. CDR3 residues: CASSYSSGANTGELFF. As DNA, the CDR3 is TGTGCCAGCAGTTACTCTAGCGGGGCGAACACCGGGGAGCTGTTTTTT.

This sequence joins TRBV3-1 and TRBJ2-7; tentatively, D is TRBD1 (6 bases). The V gene's germline CDR1 is LGHDT and CDR2 YNNKEL (reference sequence). V lost 0 bases and J lost 11, with 11 bases in between. CDR3 length: 12 residues. The CDR3 DNA reads TGTGCCAGCAGCCAAGAAGGGGGAGCAGAGTACTTC. Translation gives CASSQEGGAEYF.

This clonotype was detected ten times or more. The chain couples TRBV7-2 to TRBJ1-5; D is uncertain. CDR3 size: 13 residues. The germline V gene encodes CDR1 SGHTA and CDR2 FQGNSA. V gave up 1 base and J gave up 7 bases, with 8 bases separating them. In DNA form, the CDR3 reads TGTGCCAGCAGCTTAGATGAGGACCAGCCCCAGCATTTT. This translates into CASSLDEDQPQHF.

This clonotype has only one observation. This may be a read error, as it is one base from a much larger clone. This chain links TRBV6-2 or TRBV6-3 with TRBJ2-7, with D perhaps matching TRBD1 or TRBD2 (6 bases each). The CDR3 runs to 17 residues. Trimming took off 2 bases at V and 9 bases at J, with 26 bases between the two ends. CDR1 is MNHEY and CDR2 is SVGEGT in the germline V gene. The CDR3 region has the DNA TGTGCCAGCAGTTACAGTATGGCACAGGGAGGATTTTGGGGGCAGTACTTC. Its translation is CASSYSMAQGGFWGQYF.

Ten or more counts support this clonotype. The gene calls are TRBV7-2 and TRBJ2-2; tentatively, D is TRBD2 (6 bases). Germline loops: CDR1 SGHTA, CDR2 FQGNSA. Trimming took 3 bases from V and 1 from J, leaving 9 bases between them. This CDR3 contains 15 residues. The CDR3 DNA follows: TGTGCCAGCAGCTTGCAGGGAGGGAACACCGGGGAGCTGTTTTTT. Its translation: CASSLQGGNTGELFF.